The 4 T cell receptor beta chains given below trace back to one sample, sequenced in a study of blood T cell repertoires in COVID-19. Measured with immunoSEQ multiplex PCR; TCRdb has only the in-frame clones, and not every one. The sample lists about 190,000 clones, under 90% seen once, with 5.5% to 7.5% in the top ten. The source material was peripheral blood. All receptors derive from a man aged 40-49 years with acute or convalescent COVID-19.

The chain combines TRBV5-8 with TRBJ2-1; 10 bases line up with TRBD2. This CDR3 has 16 residues. Losses at the gene ends were 5 bases for V and 8 bases for J; bases not matched to a gene: 13. Germline V gene data show CDR1 as SGHTS and CDR2 as YDEGEE. The CDR3 bases are TGTGCCAGCAGTGACGGGGAGCGGGGGGGCGGCGATGAGCAGTTCTTC. This codes for CASSDGERGGGDEQFF.

The chain links TRBV6-4 to TRBJ2-2, with D tentatively TRBD2 (5 bases). CDR1 and CDR2 (germline): MRHNA, SNTAGT. The V gene lost 5 bases and the J gene lost 4 bases, with 8 bases spanning the gap. The CDR3 loop spans 13 amino acids. The CDR3: CASSPGVTGELFF. CDR3 in DNA: TGTGCCAGCAGTCCCGGGGTCACCGGGGAGCTGTTTTTT.

The genes are TRBV28 and TRBJ1-1, with D maybe TRBD1 (6 bases). In germline, CDR1 is MDHEN, CDR2 SYDVKM. V was clipped by 9 bases and J by 1 base, with 12 bases between them. This CDR3 comprises 13 residues. For the CDR3, the DNA is TGTGCCAGTTGGATGGACAGGAACACTGAAGCTTTCTTT. Encoded protein: CASWMDRNTEAFF.

The chain couples TRBV4-2 to TRBJ2-1, with TRBD1 matching over 8 bases. Per the germline V gene, CDR1 is LGHNA and CDR2 is YNFKEQ. The junction had 9 bases not matched to a gene; V was cut back by 4 bases and J by 4 bases. This CDR3 comprises 16 residues. CDR3 sequence reads: CASSLRTGLYYNEQFF. CDR3 nucleotides: TGTGCCAGCAGCCTACGGACAGGGCTCTATTACAATGAGCAGTTCTTC.